This T cell receptor (beta chain) is drawn from a study of monozygotic twins with inflammatory bowel disease. The draw for each donor consisted of a single 2.5 ml blood sample. Whole blood that had not undergone T cell sorting provided the isolated total RNA. Template switching introduced UMIs that contain a 6-nucleotide sample barcode. TCRdb reprocessed the 5' RACE reads and reports one entry per CDR3 protein, with no DNA. The sample table sets out around 400,000 distinct CDR3 sequences. In regard to this clonotype: The antigen remains undetermined.

Study conclusions and caveats: Other individuals had fewer clonotypes in common with IBD patients than with healthy twins, especially with disease activity.

The CDR3 sequence is 16 residues long. This chain uses TRBV12-3 or TRBV12-4 with TRBJ2-3; TCRdb outputs TRBD2, but without DNA this stays unchecked. This TCR came from a human donor with ulcerative colitis or Crohn's disease, or a healthy co-twin of an affected twin (not recorded which). Specimen: blood. The CDR3 loop reads CASNHFSGTSTDTQYF.